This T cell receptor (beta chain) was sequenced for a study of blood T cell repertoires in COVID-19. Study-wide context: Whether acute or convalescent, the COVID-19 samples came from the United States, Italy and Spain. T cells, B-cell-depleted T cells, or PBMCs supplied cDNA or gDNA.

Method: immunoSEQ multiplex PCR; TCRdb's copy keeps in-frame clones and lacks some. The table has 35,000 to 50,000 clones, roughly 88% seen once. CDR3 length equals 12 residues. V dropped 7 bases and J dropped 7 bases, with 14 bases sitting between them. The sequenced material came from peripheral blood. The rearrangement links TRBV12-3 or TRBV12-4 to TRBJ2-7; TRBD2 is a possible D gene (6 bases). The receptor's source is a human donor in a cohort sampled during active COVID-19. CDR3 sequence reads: CASTTDGREQYF. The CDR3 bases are TGTGCCAGCACCACCGATGGGAGGGAGCAGTACTTC.